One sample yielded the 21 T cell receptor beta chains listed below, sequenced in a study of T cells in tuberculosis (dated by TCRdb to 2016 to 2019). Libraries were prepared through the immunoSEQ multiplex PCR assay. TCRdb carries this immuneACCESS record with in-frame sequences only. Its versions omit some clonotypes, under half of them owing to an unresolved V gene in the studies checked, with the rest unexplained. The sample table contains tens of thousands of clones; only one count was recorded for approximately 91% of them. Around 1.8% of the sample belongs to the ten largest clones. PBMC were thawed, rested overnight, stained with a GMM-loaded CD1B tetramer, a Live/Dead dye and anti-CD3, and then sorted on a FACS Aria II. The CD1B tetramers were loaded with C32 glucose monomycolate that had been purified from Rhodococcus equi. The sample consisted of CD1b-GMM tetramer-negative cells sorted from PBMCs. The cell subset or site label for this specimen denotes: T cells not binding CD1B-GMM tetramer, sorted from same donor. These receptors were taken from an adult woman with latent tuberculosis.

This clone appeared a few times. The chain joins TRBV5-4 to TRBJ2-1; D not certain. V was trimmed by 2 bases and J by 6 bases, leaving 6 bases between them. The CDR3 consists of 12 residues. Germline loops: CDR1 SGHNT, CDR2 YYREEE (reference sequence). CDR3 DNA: TGTGCCAGCAGCTTTGACTCCAATGAGCAGTTCTTC. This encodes CASSFDSNEQFF.

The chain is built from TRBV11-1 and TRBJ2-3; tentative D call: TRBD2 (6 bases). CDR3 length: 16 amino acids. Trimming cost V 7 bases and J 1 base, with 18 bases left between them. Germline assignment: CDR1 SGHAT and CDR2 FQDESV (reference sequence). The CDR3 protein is CASTVRGTYGTDTQYF. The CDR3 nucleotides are TGTGCCAGCACGGTGCGTGGGACTTATGGCACAGATACGCAGTATTTT.

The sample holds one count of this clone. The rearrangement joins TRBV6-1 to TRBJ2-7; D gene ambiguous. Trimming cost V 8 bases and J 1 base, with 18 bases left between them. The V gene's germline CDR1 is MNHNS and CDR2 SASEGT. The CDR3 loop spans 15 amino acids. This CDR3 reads CASLEATAVSYEQYF. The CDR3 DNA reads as TGTGCCAGCCTCGAAGCCACCGCTGTTTCCTACGAGCAGTACTTC.

The CDR3 nucleotides read TGCAGCGTGGTCAGCCAGGGAGAAAAACTGTTTTTT. It is translated as CSVVSQGEKLFF. The chain uses TRBV29-1 and TRBJ1-4; weak D call: TRBD1 (5 bases). The CDR3 has 12 residues. V lost 6 bases and J 8 bases, leaving 13 bases between the germline ends. Germline V lookup: CDR1 SQVTM, CDR2 ANQGSEA.

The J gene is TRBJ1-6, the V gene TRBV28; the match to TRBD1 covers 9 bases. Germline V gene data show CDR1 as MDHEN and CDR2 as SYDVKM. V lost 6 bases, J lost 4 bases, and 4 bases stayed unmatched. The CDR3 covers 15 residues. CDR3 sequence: CASRAGTGYNSPLHF. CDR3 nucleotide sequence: TGTGCCAGCAGGGCCGGGACAGGGTATAATTCACCCCTCCACTTT.

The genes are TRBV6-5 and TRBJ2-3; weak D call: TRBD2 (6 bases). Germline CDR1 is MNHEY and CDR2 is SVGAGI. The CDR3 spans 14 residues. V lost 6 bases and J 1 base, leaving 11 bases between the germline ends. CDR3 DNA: TGTGCCAGCAGCTCTAGCGCCGGCACAGATACGCAGTATTTT. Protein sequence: CASSSSAGTDTQYF.

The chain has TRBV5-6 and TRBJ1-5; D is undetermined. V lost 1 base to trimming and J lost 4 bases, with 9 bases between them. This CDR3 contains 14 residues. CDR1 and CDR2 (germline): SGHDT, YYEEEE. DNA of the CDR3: TGTGCCAGCAGCTTGTCCGGGTTAAATCAGCCCCAGCATTTT. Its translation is CASSLSGLNQPQHF.

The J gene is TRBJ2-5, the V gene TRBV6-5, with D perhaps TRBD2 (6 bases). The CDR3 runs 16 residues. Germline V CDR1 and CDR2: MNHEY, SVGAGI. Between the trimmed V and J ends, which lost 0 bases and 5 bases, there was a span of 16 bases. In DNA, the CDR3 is TGTGCCAGCAGTTACTCCCTTCTGGGGGGAAGCGAGACCCAGTACTTC. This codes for CASSYSLLGGSETQYF.

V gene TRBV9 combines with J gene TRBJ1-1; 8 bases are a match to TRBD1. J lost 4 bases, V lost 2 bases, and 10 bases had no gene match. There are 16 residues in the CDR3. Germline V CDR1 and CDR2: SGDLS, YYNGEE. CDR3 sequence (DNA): TGTGCCAGCAGCGTGCCCTTGACAGGGGAGCGCACTGAAGCTTTCTTT. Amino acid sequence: CASSVPLTGERTEAFF.

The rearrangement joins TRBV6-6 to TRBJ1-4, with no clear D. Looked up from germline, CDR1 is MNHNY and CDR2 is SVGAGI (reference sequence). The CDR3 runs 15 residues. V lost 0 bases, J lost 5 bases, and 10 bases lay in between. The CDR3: CASSYSRERNEKLFF. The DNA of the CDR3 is TGTGCCAGCAGTTACTCACGGGAAAGAAATGAAAAACTGTTTTTT.

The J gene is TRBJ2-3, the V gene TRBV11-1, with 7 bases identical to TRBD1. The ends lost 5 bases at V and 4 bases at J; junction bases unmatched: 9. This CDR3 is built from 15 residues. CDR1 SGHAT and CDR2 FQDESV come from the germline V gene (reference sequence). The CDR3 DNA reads TGTGCCAGCAGCCTAGAGGACAGGTCGCCAGATACGCAGTATTTT. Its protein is CASSLEDRSPDTQYF.

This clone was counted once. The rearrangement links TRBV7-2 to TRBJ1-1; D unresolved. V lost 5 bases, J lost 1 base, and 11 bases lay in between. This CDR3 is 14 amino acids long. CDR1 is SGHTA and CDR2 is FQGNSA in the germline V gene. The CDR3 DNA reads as TGTGCCAGCAGCAGGCCGGGAGAGAACACTGAAGCTTTCTTT. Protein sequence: CASSRPGENTEAFF.

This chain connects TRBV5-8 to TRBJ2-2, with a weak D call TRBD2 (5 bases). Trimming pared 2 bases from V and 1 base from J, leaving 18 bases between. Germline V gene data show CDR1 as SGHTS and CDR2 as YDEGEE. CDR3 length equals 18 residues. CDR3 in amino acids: CASSLRTGIPLNTGELFF. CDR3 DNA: TGTGCCAGCAGCTTAAGAACCGGGATCCCATTGAACACCGGGGAGCTGTTTTTT.

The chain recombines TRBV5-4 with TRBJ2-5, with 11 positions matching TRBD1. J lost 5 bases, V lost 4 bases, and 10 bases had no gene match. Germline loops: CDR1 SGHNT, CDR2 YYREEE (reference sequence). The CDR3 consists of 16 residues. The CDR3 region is CASSGKGTGGLETQYF. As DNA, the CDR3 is TGTGCCAGCAGCGGGAAGGGGACAGGGGGATTGGAGACCCAGTACTTC.

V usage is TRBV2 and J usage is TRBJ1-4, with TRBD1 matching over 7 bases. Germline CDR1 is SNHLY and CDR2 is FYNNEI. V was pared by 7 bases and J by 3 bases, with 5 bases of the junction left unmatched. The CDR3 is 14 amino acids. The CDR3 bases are TGTGCCAGCAATACAGGGGAGCCTAATGAAAAACTGTTTTTT. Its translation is CASNTGEPNEKLFF.

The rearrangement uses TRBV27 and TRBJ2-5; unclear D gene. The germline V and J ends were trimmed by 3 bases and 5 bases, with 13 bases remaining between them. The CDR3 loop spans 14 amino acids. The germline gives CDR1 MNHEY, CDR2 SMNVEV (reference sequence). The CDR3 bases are TGTGCCAGCAGTTTGTTCGGGTCCGGGGAGACCCAGTACTTC. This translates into CASSLFGSGETQYF.

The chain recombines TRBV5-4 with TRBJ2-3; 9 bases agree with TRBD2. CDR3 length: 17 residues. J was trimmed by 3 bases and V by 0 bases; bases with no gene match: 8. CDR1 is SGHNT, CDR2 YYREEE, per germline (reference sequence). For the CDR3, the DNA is TGTGCCAGCAGCTTGGGGCGGGGGGGCGGACCTACAGATACGCAGTATTTT. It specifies CASSLGRGGGPTDTQYF.

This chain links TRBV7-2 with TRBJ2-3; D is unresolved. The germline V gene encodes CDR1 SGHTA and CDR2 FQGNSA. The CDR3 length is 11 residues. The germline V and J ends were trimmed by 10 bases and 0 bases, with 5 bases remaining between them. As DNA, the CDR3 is TGTGCCACTGAGAGCACAGATACGCAGTATTTT. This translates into CATESTDTQYF.

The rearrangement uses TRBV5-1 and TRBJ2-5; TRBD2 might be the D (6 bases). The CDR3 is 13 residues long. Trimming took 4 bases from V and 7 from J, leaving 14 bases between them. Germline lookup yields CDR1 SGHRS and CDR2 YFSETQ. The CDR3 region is CASSPRTEGTQYF. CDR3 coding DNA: TGCGCCAGCAGCCCCAGGACGGAGGGGACCCAGTACTTC.

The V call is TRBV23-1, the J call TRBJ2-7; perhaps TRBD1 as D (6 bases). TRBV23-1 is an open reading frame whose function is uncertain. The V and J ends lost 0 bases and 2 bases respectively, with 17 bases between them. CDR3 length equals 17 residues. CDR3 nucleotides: TGCGCCAGCAGTCAATCGGGCAGGGACATTCGACCCTACGAGCAGTACTTC. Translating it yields CASSQSGRDIRPYEQYF.

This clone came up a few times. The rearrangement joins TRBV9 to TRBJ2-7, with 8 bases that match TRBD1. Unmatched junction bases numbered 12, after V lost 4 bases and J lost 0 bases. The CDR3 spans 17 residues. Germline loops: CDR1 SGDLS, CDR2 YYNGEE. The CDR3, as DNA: TGTGCCAGCAGCACACCCATCGACAGGGGTCTCTCCTACGAGCAGTACGTC. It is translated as CASSTPIDRGLSYEQYV.